One and the same sample provided the 6 T cell receptor beta chains below, sequenced in a study of molecular identifiers for immune sequencing clone quantification. In TCRdb, the PCR reads were re-called with MiXCR into one record per CDR3 protein. The sample lists 45,000 to 55,000 distinct CDR3 sequences; roughly a third were seen once. Sequencing was performed on naive CD8+ T cells from blood, with Jurkat cell RNA spiked in. Noted subset: FACS-sorted CD8+CD4-CCR7+CD45RA+ naive T cells. These receptors originate from a human donor in good health. Some libraries in this study had Jurkat cell RNA spiked in.

Note on this clonotype: A much larger clone differs by one base, so this may be a read error. This sequence joins TRBV10-3 and TRBJ2-6; weak D call: TRBD1 (6 bases). Germline values: CDR1 ENHRY, CDR2 SYGVKD. The CDR3 sequence is 14 residues long. DNA for the CDR3: TGTCCCGCAAAATCAGGGGCTGGGGCCAACGTCCTGACTTTC. This codes for CPAKSGAGANVLTF.

This chain joins TRBV27 and TRBJ2-7, with D perhaps matching TRBD2 (7 bases). From germline, CDR1 is MNHEY and CDR2 SMNVEV (reference sequence). The germline V and J ends were trimmed by 7 bases and 3 bases, with 19 bases remaining between them. The CDR3 consists of 15 residues. As DNA, the CDR3 is TGTGCCAGCACCTCGACGGGGGGCGGATTCTACGAGCAGTACTTC. Translating gives CASTSTGGGFYEQYF.

This rearrangement joins TRBV29-1 to TRBJ2-3; D not resolved. The CDR3 spans 12 residues. Germline V gene lookup returns CDR1 SQVTM and CDR2 ANQGSEA. The V end lost 7 bases, the J end lost 4 bases, and 12 bases lay between the germline ends. The CDR3 DNA reads TGCAGCGCCATTACCATATCAGATACGCAGTATTTT. This translates into CSAITISDTQYF.

V gene TRBV28 combines with J gene TRBJ1-2, with D perhaps matching TRBD1 (6 bases). Germline values: CDR1 MDHEN, CDR2 SYDVKM. This CDR3 comprises 14 residues. The ends were cut back, 3 bases at V and 5 bases at J, with 13 bases in the middle. The CDR3 DNA follows: TGTGCCAGCAGTTTTGAGGGGGACGGGTATGGCTACACCTTC. Translation gives CASSFEGDGYGYTF.

Points on this clonotype: Possible read error: a much larger clone is one base away. This chain connects TRBV7-8 to TRBJ1-1; 7 bases agree with TRBD1. V dropped 8 bases and J dropped 4; count of bases not matched to a gene: 4. The germline V gene encodes CDR1 SGHVS and CDR2 FQNEAQ. This CDR3 has 12 amino acids. In DNA, the CDR3 is TGTGCCAGCCGCCCAGGGGGCACTGAAGCTTTCTTT. Its protein is CASRPGGTEAFF. Supplemented by reference TRBV7-8 and TRBJ1-1, the full variable domain reads GAGVSQSPRYKVAKRGQDVALRCDPISGHVSLFWYQQALGQGPEFLTYFQNEAQLDKSGLPSDRFFAERPEGSVSTLKIQRTQQEDSAVYLCASRPGGTEAFFGQGTRLTVV.

The sample holds many counts of this clonotype. The J gene is TRBJ2-3, the V gene TRBV7-6; D is ambiguous. Germline loops: CDR1 SGHVS, CDR2 FNYEAQ. The V and J ends lost 6 bases and 0 bases respectively, with 13 bases between them. This CDR3 is built from 15 residues. The CDR3 coding sequence is TGTGCCAGCAGGGCGGATCCGGACAGCACAGATACGCAGTATTTT. Encoded protein: CASRADPDSTDTQYF.